This passage covers 16 T cell receptor beta chains from one sample sequenced in a study of neoadjuvant anti-PD-1 for oral cavity cancer. The time point was: after neoadjuvant nivolumab, at surgical resection. TCRdb's copy holds only in-frame clones and misses some; the assay was immunoSEQ multiplex PCR. The sample lists some 61,000 clones, approximately 85% seen once, with about 3.7% in the top ten. This sample comprised PBMCs, obtained after nivolumab (anti-PD-1) treatment. These TCRs come from a person between 40 and 79 years old with oral cavity squamous cell carcinoma.

There are a few counts of this clone. This chain's CDR3 is CASARDPTGHEQFF. CDR3 in DNA: TGTGCCAGCGCCCGGGACCCTACCGGGCATGAGCAGTTCTTC. The rearrangement links TRBV28 to TRBJ2-1, with D tentatively TRBD1 or TRBD2 (5 bases each). From germline, CDR1 is MDHEN and CDR2 SYDVKM. With 8 bases removed from V and 8 bases from J, the gap between germline ends came to 19 bases. CDR3 length: 14 amino acids.

This clone was counted a few times. This chain connects TRBV4-2 to TRBJ2-1, with 11 nucleotides matching TRBD2. J lost 6 bases, V lost 2 bases, and 9 bases had no gene match. There are 17 residues in the CDR3. The germline CDR1 and CDR2 sequences are LGHNA and YNFKEQ. CDR3 DNA sequence: TGTGCCAGCAGCCAAATCGGGTTTAGCGGGGGGGGCAATGAGCAGTTCTTC. Protein: CASSQIGFSGGGNEQFF.

The V and J genes are TRBV9 and TRBJ1-3; 8 bases line up with TRBD1. There are 14 residues in the CDR3. With 3 bases clipped from V and 5 bases from J, the junction kept 4 bases outside the gene matches. CDR1 SGDLS and CDR2 YYNGEE come from the germline V gene. The CDR3 sequence is CASSEGTGRNTIYF. In DNA, the CDR3 is TGTGCCAGCAGCGAAGGGACAGGCCGAAACACCATATATTTT.

This chain joins TRBV9 and TRBJ1-5, with D tentatively TRBD1 (5 bases). The V and J ends lost 2 bases and 2 bases respectively, with 11 bases between them. Germline values: CDR1 SGDLS, CDR2 YYNGEE. This CDR3 is built from 15 residues. This CDR3 reads CASSVTDSGNQPQHF. Written as DNA, the CDR3 is TGTGCCAGCAGCGTTACTGACAGTGGCAATCAGCCCCAGCATTTT.

The gene calls are TRBV7-9 and TRBJ2-7; D gene ambiguous. The V gene's germline CDR1 is SEHNR and CDR2 FQNEAQ (reference sequence). Trimming shortened V by 1 base and J by 1 base, and 8 bases separated the two germline ends. This CDR3 region has 14 residues. The CDR3, as DNA: TGTGCCAGCAGCTTAGGGGCAGGTTCCTACGAGCAGTACTTC. It yields the protein CASSLGAGSYEQYF.

V gene TRBV5-6 combines with J gene TRBJ2-7, with TRBD2 matching 13 bases. The CDR3 is 17 amino acids. The junction had 12 bases not matched to a gene; V was cut back by 4 bases and J by 5 bases. Germline V gene lookup returns CDR1 SGHDT and CDR2 YYEEEE. CDR3 coding DNA: TGTGCCAGCAGCCCAAGGACTAGCGGGGGCTGGAGGAACGAGCAGTACTTC. Protein product: CASSPRTSGGWRNEQYF.

The rearrangement links TRBV9 to TRBJ2-1; D might be TRBD2 (5 bases). V dropped 0 bases and J dropped 6 bases, with 10 bases sitting between them. This CDR3 is 14 amino acids long. The V gene's germline CDR1 is SGDLS and CDR2 YYNGEE. The CDR3 region is CASSVAGSANEQFF. The CDR3 DNA reads as TGTGCCAGCAGCGTAGCCGGTAGCGCCAATGAGCAGTTCTTC.

The chain couples TRBV7-9 to TRBJ2-2; no definite D call. V was clipped by 5 bases and J by 1 base, with 11 bases between them. This CDR3 has 15 amino acids. From germline, CDR1 is SEHNR and CDR2 FQNEAQ (reference sequence). The CDR3 here is CASSPGPLNTGELFF. In DNA form, the CDR3 reads TGTGCCAGCAGCCCCGGACCATTGAACACCGGGGAGCTGTTTTTT.

The J gene is TRBJ2-7, the V gene TRBV5-1, with 13 bases that match TRBD2. The V and J ends lost 0 bases and 8 bases, in that order; junction bases with no gene match: 8. CDR1 and CDR2 from the germline V gene are SGHRS and YFSETQ. CDR3 length: 16 amino acids. The CDR3 sequence: CASSLELAGGPEKQYF. The DNA of the CDR3 is TGCGCCAGCAGCTTGGAACTAGCGGGAGGGCCGGAAAAGCAGTACTTC.

The V gene is TRBV18, the J gene TRBJ2-7, with 9 bases fitting TRBD2. CDR1 and CDR2 from the germline V gene are KGHSH and LQKENI. J was trimmed by 6 bases and V by 3 bases; bases with no gene match: 9. The CDR3 has 15 residues. CDR3 residues: CASSPYEAGGGEQYF. CDR3 nucleotides: TGTGCCAGCTCACCGTACGAAGCGGGAGGAGGCGAGCAGTACTTC. The variable domain in full, completed from reference TRBV18 and TRBJ2-7, reads NAGVMQNPRHLVRRRGQEARLRCSPMKGHSHVYWYRQLPEEGLKFMVYLQKENIIDESGMPKERFSAEFPKEGPSILRIQQVVRGDSAAYFCASSPYEAGGGEQYFGPGTRLTVT.

This chain uses TRBV6-5 with TRBJ2-5; TRBD2 is a possible D gene (6 bases). The CDR3 has 14 residues. Germline V lookup: CDR1 MNHEY, CDR2 SVGAGI. The V and J ends lost 5 bases and 5 bases respectively, with 15 bases between them. CDR3 DNA: TGTGCCAGCAGTCCCGGGGAGGCCCGCGAGACCCAGTACTTC. Residues: CASSPGEARETQYF.

The chain uses TRBV10-2 and TRBJ2-7; D gene ambiguous. Trimming removed 6 bases from V and 6 bases from J, with 12 bases in between. The CDR3 has 12 amino acids. Germline V gives CDR1 WSHSY, CDR2 SAAADI. CDR3 sequence: CASRAHSIEQYF. CDR3 coding DNA: TGCGCCAGCAGAGCCCATAGCATCGAGCAGTACTTC.

The CDR3 protein is CASSQVPLPGGELFF. The CDR3 DNA reads as TGCGCCAGCAGCCAAGTCCCCCTCCCGGGGGGGGAGCTGTTTTTT. The chain uses TRBV4-1 and TRBJ2-2, with D maybe TRBD2 (5 bases). The germline V and J ends were trimmed by 1 base and 8 bases, with 14 bases remaining between them. Germline CDR1 is MGHRA and CDR2 is YSYEKL. The CDR3 spans 15 residues.

The chain combines TRBV9 with TRBJ2-7; 7 bases agree with TRBD1. The V segment lost 3 bases and the J segment 7 bases; nucleotides outside the gene matches: 10. CDR1 is SGDLS, CDR2 YYNGEE, per germline. There are 14 residues in the CDR3. The CDR3 DNA is TGTGCCAGCAGCGCAGGGGGTCGGTATGGAGAGCAGTACTTC. Translated, it gives CASSAGGRYGEQYF.

This clone was counted between two and nine times. J is TRBJ2-7 and V is TRBV25-1, with 11 nucleotides matching TRBD2. Per the germline V gene, CDR1 is MGHDK and CDR2 is SYGVNS. This CDR3 has 15 amino acids. The ends lost 8 bases at V and 2 bases at J; junction bases unmatched: 8. The CDR3 protein is CASGGGTSGPYEQYF. As DNA, the CDR3 is TGTGCCAGCGGGGGAGGGACTAGCGGACCCTACGAGCAGTACTTC.

The chain has TRBV9 and TRBJ1-1; D gene unclear. Trimming took off 0 bases at V and 7 bases at J, with 10 bases between the two ends. This CDR3 is built from 13 residues. Germline V CDR1 and CDR2: SGDLS, YYNGEE. The CDR3 DNA reads TGTGCCAGCAGCGTAGCAGCAACCAATGAAGCTTTCTTT. Amino acids: CASSVAATNEAFF. Full variable domain (remainder filled in from reference TRBV9 and TRBJ1-1): DSGVTQTPKHLITATGQRVTLRCSPRSGDLSVYWYQQSLDQGLQFLIQYYNGEERAKGNILERFSAQQFPDLHSELNLSSLELGDSALYFCASSVAATNEAFFGQGTRLTVV.